One and the same sample provided the 3 T cell receptor beta chains below, sequenced in a study of identical twins (dated by TCRdb to about 2016). Libraries were constructed by 5' RACE. Sequencing instrument: Illumina HiSeq 2000. TCRdb ran its own pipeline on the public reads, namely fastp trimming at Q25 and MiXCR clone calling, and kept in-frame beta chains. Here each entry gathers all rows of one CDR3 protein and keeps the most common genes and DNA. The sample table records approximately 690,000 distinct CDR3 sequences; 6% to 6.5% of these occur just once. Jointly, the top ten make up around 2% of the sample. What was sequenced was naive T cells sorted from blood. In light of the paper, this sample's cell subset or site label describes: cells isolated with a human naive T-cell isolation kit. The receptors here all came from a man younger than 35 in good health.

This clonotype was observed many times. The chain combines TRBV6-1 with TRBJ2-2; tentative D call: TRBD1 (5 bases). CDR1 is MNHNS, CDR2 SASEGT, per germline. V was trimmed by 7 bases and J by 1 base, leaving 7 bases between them. This CDR3 is 13 amino acids long. The CDR3, as DNA: TGTGCCAGCATCCAGGGGAACACCGGGGAGCTGTTTTTT. This codes for CASIQGNTGELFF.

This clonotype was detected a few times. This chain uses TRBV20-1 with TRBJ2-2; weak D call: TRBD1 (5 bases). CDR1 is DFQATT, CDR2 SNEGSKA, per germline (reference sequence). The CDR3 extends over 18 amino acids. Trimming took 0 bases from V and 5 from J, leaving 22 bases between them. The CDR3 DNA reads TGCAGTGCTAGAGATCTTCAGGGCAGGATCCCGCCGACCGGGGAGCTGTTTTTT. Translation gives CSARDLQGRIPPTGELFF.

In its sample, this clonotype was seen many times. This chain links TRBV20-1 with TRBJ2-1, with TRBD1 as a possible D gene (5 bases). Germline assignment: CDR1 DFQATT and CDR2 SNEGSKA (reference sequence). Trimming took 0 bases from V and 4 from J, leaving 10 bases between them. This CDR3 spans 14 amino acids. CDR3: CSARDTGHYNEQFF. DNA of the CDR3: TGCAGTGCTAGAGACACAGGACATTACAATGAGCAGTTCTTC.